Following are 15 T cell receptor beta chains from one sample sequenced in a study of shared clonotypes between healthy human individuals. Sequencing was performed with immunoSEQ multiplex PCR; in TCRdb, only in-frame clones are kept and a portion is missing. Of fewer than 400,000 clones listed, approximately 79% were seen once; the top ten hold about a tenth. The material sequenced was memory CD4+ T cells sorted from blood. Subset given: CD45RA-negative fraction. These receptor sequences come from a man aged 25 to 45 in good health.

This chain's CDR3 is CASSWSGSYNSPLHF. The CDR3 DNA reads as TGTGCCAGCAGTTGGTCCGGGAGCTATAATTCACCCCTCCACTTT. V gene TRBV27 combines with J gene TRBJ1-6; no firm D call. Trimming removed 4 bases at V and 3 bases at J, with 10 bases between. The germline V gene has CDR1 MNHEY and CDR2 SMNVEV (reference sequence). The CDR3 covers 15 residues.

The CDR3 loop reads CASSPGTPAQETQYF. Written as DNA, the CDR3 is TGTGCCAGCAGCCCCGGGACACCGGCTCAAGAGACCCAGTACTTC. The V gene is TRBV14, the J gene TRBJ2-5; D might be TRBD1 (6 bases). Germline lookup yields CDR1 SGHDN and CDR2 FVKESK. The CDR3 loop spans 15 amino acids. V shed 4 bases and J shed 2 bases, with 14 bases lying between them.

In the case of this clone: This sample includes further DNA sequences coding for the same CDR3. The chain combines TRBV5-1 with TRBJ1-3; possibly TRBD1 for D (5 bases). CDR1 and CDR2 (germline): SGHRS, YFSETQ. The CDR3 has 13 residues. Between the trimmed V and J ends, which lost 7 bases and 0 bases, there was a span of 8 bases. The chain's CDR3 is CASRRDSGNTIYF. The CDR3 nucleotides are TGCGCCAGCCGCAGGGACTCTGGAAACACCATATATTTT.

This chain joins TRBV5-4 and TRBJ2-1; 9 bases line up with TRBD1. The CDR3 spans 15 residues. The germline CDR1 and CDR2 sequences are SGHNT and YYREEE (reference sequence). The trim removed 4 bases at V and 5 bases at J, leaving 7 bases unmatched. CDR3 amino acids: CASSPGQGTHNEQFF. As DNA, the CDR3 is TGTGCCAGCAGCCCTGGACAGGGGACCCACAATGAGCAGTTCTTC.

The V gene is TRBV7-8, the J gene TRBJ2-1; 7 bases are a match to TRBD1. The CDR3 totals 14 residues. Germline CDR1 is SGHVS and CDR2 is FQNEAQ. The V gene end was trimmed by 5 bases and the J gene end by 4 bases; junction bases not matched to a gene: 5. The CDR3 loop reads CASSAPGQYNEQFF. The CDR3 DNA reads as TGTGCCAGCAGCGCACCGGGACAGTACAATGAGCAGTTCTTC. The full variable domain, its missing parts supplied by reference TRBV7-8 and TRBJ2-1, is GAGVSQSPRYKVAKRGQDVALRCDPISGHVSLFWYQQALGQGPEFLTYFQNEAQLDKSGLPSDRFFAERPEGSVSTLKIQRTQQEDSAVYLCASSAPGQYNEQFFGPGTRLTVL.

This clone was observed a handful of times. The CDR3 loop is CASSGLGGGGGLGETQYF. The CDR3 coding sequence is TGTGCCAGCAGTGGGCTCGGGGGTGGAGGGGGCCTGGGAGAGACCCAGTACTTC. The J gene is TRBJ2-5, the V gene TRBV6-1; tentatively, D is TRBD1 (7 bases). Germline V gene data show CDR1 as MNHNS and CDR2 as SASEGT. Trimming pared 4 bases from V and 4 bases from J, leaving 25 bases between. This CDR3 comprises 18 residues.

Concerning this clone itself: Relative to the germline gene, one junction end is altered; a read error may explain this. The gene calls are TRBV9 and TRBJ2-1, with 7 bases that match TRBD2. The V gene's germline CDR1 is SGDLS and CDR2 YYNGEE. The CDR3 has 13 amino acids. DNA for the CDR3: TGTGTCAGCAGCGTAGCCTCGGGGGGTGAGCAGTTCTTC. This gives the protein CVSSVASGGEQFF.

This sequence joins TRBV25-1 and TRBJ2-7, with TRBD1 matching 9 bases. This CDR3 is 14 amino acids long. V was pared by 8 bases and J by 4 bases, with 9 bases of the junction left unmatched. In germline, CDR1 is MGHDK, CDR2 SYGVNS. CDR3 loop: CASRTRDRVYEQYF. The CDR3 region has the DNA TGTGCCAGCCGAACCCGGGACAGGGTATACGAGCAGTACTTC.

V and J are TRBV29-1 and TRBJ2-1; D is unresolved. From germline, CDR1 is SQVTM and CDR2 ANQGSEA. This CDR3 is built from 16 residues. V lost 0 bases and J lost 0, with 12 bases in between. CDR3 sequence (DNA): TGCAGCGTTGAAGATGCGGCTGCCGACTCCTACAATGAGCAGTTCTTC. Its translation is CSVEDAAADSYNEQFF.

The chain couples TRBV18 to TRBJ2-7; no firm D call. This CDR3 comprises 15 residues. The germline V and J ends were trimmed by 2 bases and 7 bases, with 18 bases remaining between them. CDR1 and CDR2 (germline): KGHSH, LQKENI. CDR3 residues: CASSPVRQRWSEQYF. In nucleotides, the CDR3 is TGTGCCAGCTCACCAGTCCGCCAAAGGTGGAGTGAGCAGTACTTC. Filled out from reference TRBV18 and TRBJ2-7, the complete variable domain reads NAGVMQNPRHLVRRRGQEARLRCSPMKGHSHVYWYRQLPEEGLKFMVYLQKENIIDESGMPKERFSAEFPKEGPSILRIQQVVRGDSAAYFCASSPVRQRWSEQYFGPGTRLTVT.

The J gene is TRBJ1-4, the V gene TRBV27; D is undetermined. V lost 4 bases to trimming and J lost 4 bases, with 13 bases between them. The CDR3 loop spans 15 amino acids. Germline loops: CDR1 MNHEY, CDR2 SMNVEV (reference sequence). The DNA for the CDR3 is TGTGCCAGCAGTTCCAATGGCAGGTATAATGAAAAACTGTTTTTT. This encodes CASSSNGRYNEKLFF. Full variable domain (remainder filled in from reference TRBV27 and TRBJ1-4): EAQVTQNPRYLITVTGKKLTVTCSQNMNHEYMSWYRQDPGLGLRQIYYSMNVEVTDKGDVPEGYKVSRKEKRNFPLILESPSPNQTSLYFCASSSNGRYNEKLFFGSGTQLSVL.

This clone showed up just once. CDR3 residues: CATSRGGDRMNTEAFF. CDR3 DNA: TGTGCCACCAGCAGAGGGGGAGACAGGATGAACACTGAAGCTTTCTTT. The gene calls are TRBV15 and TRBJ1-1, with D maybe TRBD1 (6 bases). The CDR3 runs to 16 residues. CDR1 and CDR2 from the germline V gene are LNHNV and YYDKDF (reference sequence). Trimming stripped 1 base from V and 0 bases from J, with 12 bases between.

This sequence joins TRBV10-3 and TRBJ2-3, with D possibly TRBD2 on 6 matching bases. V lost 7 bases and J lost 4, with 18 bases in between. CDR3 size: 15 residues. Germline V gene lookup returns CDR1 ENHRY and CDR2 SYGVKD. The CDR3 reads CAITPNRGNADTQYF. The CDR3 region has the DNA TGTGCCATCACCCCGAATCGCGGGAACGCAGATACGCAGTATTTT.

The CDR3 region is CASSPPGAGRYEQYF. The CDR3, as DNA: TGTGCCAGCTCACCACCGGGGGCAGGGAGGTACGAGCAGTACTTC. The chain links TRBV18 to TRBJ2-7; perhaps D is TRBD1 or TRBD2 (6 bases each). The germline CDR1 and CDR2 sequences are KGHSH and LQKENI. The CDR3 length is 15 residues. The V end was cut by 0 bases, the J end by 4 bases, with 13 bases between.

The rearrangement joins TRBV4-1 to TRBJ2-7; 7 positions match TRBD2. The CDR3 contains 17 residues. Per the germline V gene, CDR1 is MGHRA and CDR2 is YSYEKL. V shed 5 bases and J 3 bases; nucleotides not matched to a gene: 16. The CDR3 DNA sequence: TGCGCCAGCAGCGCCGCGGAGGCGGGAGCCCTCAGCTACGAGCAGTACTTC. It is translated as CASSAAEAGALSYEQYF.